Each of the 18 T cell receptor beta chains below was sequenced from the same sample in a study of tumor and adjacent non-tumor tissue in lung cancer. The library came from three nested PCR rounds adapted from ARM-PCR protocols. TCRdb used MiXCR to reprocess the multiplex PCR reads, holding one entry per CDR3 protein. The repertoire holds over 110,000 distinct CDR3 sequences, around 61% seen once, with roughly 18% in the top ten. RNA was extracted from bulk tissue without any cell sorting. Sequencing was carried out using lung tumor tissue. These receptors were taken from a man in his 60s with small cell lung cancer.

This clonotype occurred a few times. V gene TRBV12-3 or TRBV12-4 combines with J gene TRBJ2-2; D is tentatively TRBD1 or TRBD2 (6 bases each). V was trimmed by 6 bases and J by 7 bases, leaving 18 bases between them. The CDR3 loop spans 15 amino acids. The CDR3 sequence is CASSPGGHRHGELFF. The CDR3 bases are TGTGCCAGCAGCCCCGGGGGACACCGGCACGGGGAGCTGTTTTTT.

Many counts were recorded for this clonotype. The chain links TRBV5-6 to TRBJ2-5, with D tentatively TRBD1 or TRBD2 (5 bases each). V lost 5 bases and J 4 bases, leaving 24 bases between the germline ends. The CDR3 is 17 residues long. Looked up from germline, CDR1 is SGHDT and CDR2 is YYEEEE. CDR3 bases: TGTGCCAGCAGTTATTTTACCGGGACGTCGTATGTAGAGACCCAGTACTTC. Amino acid sequence: CASSYFTGTSYVETQYF.

The chain carries TRBV12-3 or TRBV12-4 and TRBJ2-1, with 9 bases matching TRBD1. The CDR3 is made up of 15 amino acids. This chain's CDR3 is CGNSFWDRALVGQFF. CDR3 nucleotides: TGTGGCAACAGTTTTTGGGACAGGGCCCTGGTAGGGCAGTTCTTC.

This clonotype was found a few times. J is TRBJ2-7 and V is TRBV28; D is undetermined. Trimming cost V 3 bases and J 5 bases, with 11 bases left between them. The CDR3 has 13 amino acids. Germline CDR1 MDHEN, CDR2 SYDVKM. In DNA, the CDR3 is TGTGCCAGCAGTTTCCCCCTCCTGAACGAGCAGTACTTC. Translation gives CASSFPLLNEQYF.

Details on this clonotype: This may be a read error, as it is one base from a much larger clone. The J gene is TRBJ2-1, the V gene TRBV6-6; D is unclear. This CDR3 comprises 13 residues. The germline CDR1 and CDR2 sequences are MNHNY and SVGAGI (reference sequence). The CDR3 spells CASNYSNGNEQFF. Here the CDR3 DNA reads TGTGCCAGCAATTACTCGAATGGGAATGAGCAGTTCTTC.

The V call is TRBV11-3, the J call TRBJ1-6; the match to TRBD1 covers 9 bases. The CDR3 loop spans 20 amino acids. The ends lost 5 bases at V and 7 bases at J; junction bases unmatched: 21. Germline V gives CDR1 SGHNT, CDR2 YENEEA. The CDR3 is CASSQHRDRVSNRTNSPLHF. The CDR3 DNA reads as TGTGCCAGCAGCCAACACCGGGACAGGGTCTCTAATCGAACAAATTCACCCCTCCACTTT.

This clonotype has more than one count but fewer than ten. A read error is possible here, since a much larger clone lies one base away. This chain links TRBV11-2 with TRBJ2-7, with 10 bases matching TRBD1. CDR1 SGHAT and CDR2 FQNNGV come from the germline V gene. The CDR3 contains 14 residues. V gave up 2 bases and J gave up 11 bases; unmatched junction bases: 9. DNA of the CDR3: TGTGCCAGCAGCTTAAACACCCTGACAGGGGGCAAGTACTTC. Amino acids: CASSLNTLTGGKYF.

Only one count was recorded for this clonotype. The CDR3 region has the DNA TGCGCCAGCAGCTCCTGGACTAGCGGGGCGAACACCGGGGAGCTGTTTTTT. Translation gives CASSSWTSGANTGELFF. The chain combines TRBV4-1 with TRBJ2-2, with 12 bases aligning to TRBD2. The trim removed 5 bases at V and 0 bases at J, leaving 4 bases unmatched. This CDR3 contains 17 residues. Germline V gene sequence: CDR1 MGHRA, CDR2 YSYEKL.

This clonotype was observed a handful of times. The chain joins TRBV12-3 or TRBV12-4 to TRBJ2-1; D may be TRBD2 (5 bases). Trimming shortened V by 6 bases and J by 0 bases, and 15 bases separated the two germline ends. This CDR3 contains 16 residues. CDR3 coding DNA: TGTGCCAGCAGGCTTAGCGCCCCCAGCTCCTACAATGAGCAGTTCTTC. It is translated as CASRLSAPSSYNEQFF.

With respect to this clonotype: A much larger clone lies one base from this, so it may be a read error. The chain is built from TRBV20-1 and TRBJ2-3, with 11 nucleotides matching TRBD2. The CDR3 covers 16 residues. Trimming at V came to 3 bases and at J to 2 bases, leaving 7 bases not matched to a gene. From germline, CDR1 is DFQATT and CDR2 SNEGSKA (reference sequence). CDR3 sequence reads: CSASTSGRGNTDTQYF. CDR3 nucleotide sequence: TGCAGTGCTAGTACTAGCGGGAGAGGTAACACAGATACGCAGTATTTT.

This clonotype has a count of ten or more. This chain joins TRBV4-2 and TRBJ1-1, with D uncertain. Trimming took 1 base from V and 1 from J, leaving 7 bases between them. The CDR3 runs to 14 residues. Looked up from germline, CDR1 is LGHNA and CDR2 is YNFKEQ. The CDR3 nucleotides are TGTGCCAGCAGCCAAGCTTGGGGGAACACTGAAGCTTTCTTT. It codes for CASSQAWGNTEAFF.

For this clonotype: At one end the junction does not follow the germline gene, possibly because of a read error. V and J are TRBV28 and TRBJ2-7; tentatively, D is TRBD1 or TRBD2 (5 bases each). The germline gives CDR1 MDHEN, CDR2 SYDVKM. This CDR3 has 12 residues. CDR3 sequence reads: CASGGGGNEQCF. CDR3 DNA sequence: TGTGCCAGCGGGGGTGGGGGAAACGAGCAGTGCTTC.

Note on this clonotype: One end of the junction is discordant with germline, which a read error may explain. V is TRBV12-3 or TRBV12-4 and J is TRBJ1-2; 12 bases fit TRBD1. The CDR3 runs to 15 residues. This chain's CDR3 is CGSSLGGQGAYGYTF. In nucleotides, the CDR3 is TGTGGCAGCAGCTTAGGGGGACAGGGGGCATATGGCTACACCTTC.

This sequence joins TRBV28 and TRBJ1-6; D gene ambiguous. V dropped 5 bases and J dropped 7 bases, with 12 bases sitting between them. The V gene's germline CDR1 is MDHEN and CDR2 SYDVKM. The CDR3 extends over 14 amino acids. CDR3 nucleotides: TGTGCCAGCAGTGGTGGGCAGTGGAATTCACCCCTCCACTTT. Translating gives CASSGGQWNSPLHF. The full variable domain, with the rest looked up from reference TRBV28 and TRBJ1-6, is DVKVTQSSRYLVKRTGEKVFLECVQDMDHENMFWYRQDPGLGLRLIYFSYDVKMKEKGDIPEGYSVSREKKERFSLILESASTNQTSMYLCASSGGQWNSPLHFGNGTRLTVT.

Note on this clonotype: A read error is likely, as this CDR3 ends without the conserved phenylalanine or tryptophan. V is TRBV20-1 and J is TRBJ1-1; D remains ambiguous. This CDR3 has 13 amino acids. With 3 bases removed from V and 4 bases from J, the gap between germline ends came to 12 bases. Germline V CDR1 and CDR2: DFQATT, SNEGSKA (reference sequence). The CDR3 protein is CSASLVVSTEAFL. DNA for the CDR3: TGCAGTGCTAGTTTAGTGGTGAGCACTGAAGCTTTCCTC.

This chain links TRBV28 with TRBJ2-3; perhaps TRBD2 as D (6 bases). V shed 5 bases and J shed 2 bases, with 17 bases lying between them. The germline V gene has CDR1 MDHEN and CDR2 SYDVKM. CDR3 length equals 16 residues. Here the CDR3 reads CASSRMGLHFTDTQYF. For the CDR3, the DNA is TGTGCCAGCAGTAGGATGGGACTGCACTTCACAGATACGCAGTATTTT. The variable domain in full, completed from reference TRBV28 and TRBJ2-3, reads DVKVTQSSRYLVKRTGEKVFLECVQDMDHENMFWYRQDPGLGLRLIYFSYDVKMKEKGDIPEGYSVSREKKERFSLILESASTNQTSMYLCASSRMGLHFTDTQYFGPGTRLTVL.

This chain joins TRBV6-1 and TRBJ2-7; D may be TRBD2 (5 bases). Looked up from germline, CDR1 is MNHNS and CDR2 is SASEGT. Trimming cost V 9 bases and J 9 bases, with 21 bases left between them. The CDR3 spans 13 residues. CDR3 sequence reads: CASSLAGLDGQYF. The DNA of the CDR3 is TGTGCCAGTAGTCTGGCGGGCCTGGACGGGCAGTACTTC.

Comment on this clonotype: A much larger clone lies a single base off, so this may be a read error. The chain is built from TRBV24-1 and TRBJ2-3, with D tentatively TRBD2 (5 bases). Per germline, CDR1 KGHDR and CDR2 SFDVKD. Trimming cost V 4 bases and J 8 bases, with 15 bases left between them. The CDR3 is 14 amino acids. The DNA for the CDR3 is TGTGCCACCAGTGACAGGACTGACTCACGTACGCAGTATTTT. Its protein product is CATSDRTDSRTQYF.